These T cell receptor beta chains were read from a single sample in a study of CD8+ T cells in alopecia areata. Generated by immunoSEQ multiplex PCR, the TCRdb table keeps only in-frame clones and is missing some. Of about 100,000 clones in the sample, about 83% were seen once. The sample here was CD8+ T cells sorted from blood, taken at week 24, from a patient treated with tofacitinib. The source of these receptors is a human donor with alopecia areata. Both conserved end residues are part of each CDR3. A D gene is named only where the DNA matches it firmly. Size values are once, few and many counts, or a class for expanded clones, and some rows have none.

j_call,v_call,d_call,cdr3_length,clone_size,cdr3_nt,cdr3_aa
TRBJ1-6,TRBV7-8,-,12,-,TGTGCCAGCAGCTTAGATGGTTCACCCCTCCACTTT,CASSLDGSPLHF
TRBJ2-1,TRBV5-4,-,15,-,TGTGCCAGCAGCTCCTACCAGGTATCGTACAATGAGCAGTTCTTC,CASSSYQVSYNEQFF
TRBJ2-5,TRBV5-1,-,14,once,TGCGCCAGCAGCCAGGAGAAGGGATGGGAGACCCAGTACTTC,CASSQEKGWETQYF
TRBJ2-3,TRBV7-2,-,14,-,TGTGCCAGCAGCTTATTGTTAGCAGGTGATACGCAGTATTTT,CASSLLLAGDTQYF
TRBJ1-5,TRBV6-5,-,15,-,TGTGCCAGCAGCGACCAGGGATATAGCAATCAGCCCCAGCATTTT,CASSDQGYSNQPQHF
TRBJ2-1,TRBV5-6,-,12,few,TGTGCCAGCAGCTTAGGGAACAATGAGCAGTTCTTC,CASSLGNNEQFF
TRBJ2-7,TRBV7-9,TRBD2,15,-,TGTGCCAGCAGCCCCCACTCAGCGGGGGGAGACGAGCAGTACTTC,CASSPHSAGGDEQYF
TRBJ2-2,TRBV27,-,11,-,TGTGCCGTACAGGGATCCGGGGAGCTGTTTTTT,CAVQGSGELFF
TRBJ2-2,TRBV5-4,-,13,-,TGTGCCAGCAGCTTGGAGGAGTCCGGGGAGCTGTTTTTT,CASSLEESGELFF
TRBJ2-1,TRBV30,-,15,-,TGTGCCTGGAGGGCCGGGAGTGGAACCTACAATGAGCAGTTCTTC,CAWRAGSGTYNEQFF
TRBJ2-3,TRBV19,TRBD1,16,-,TGTGCCAGTACCCCCGAGGGGGCAAAATTTACAGATACGCAGTATTTT,CASTPEGAKFTDTQYF
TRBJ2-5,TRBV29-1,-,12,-,TGCAGCGTTCTGACAAGCCAAGAGACCCAGTACTTC,CSVLTSQETQYF
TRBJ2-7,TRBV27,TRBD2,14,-,TGTGCCAGCAGACCGACTAGCGGCTCCTACGAGCAGTACTTC,CASRPTSGSYEQYF
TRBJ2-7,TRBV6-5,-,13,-,TGTGCCAGCAGTTACCATCCAAACAACGAGCAGTACTTC,CASSYHPNNEQYF
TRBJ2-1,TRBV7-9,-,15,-,TGTGCCAGCAACGGAGGGGTGAGCTCCTACAATGAGCAGTTCTTC,CASNGGVSSYNEQFF
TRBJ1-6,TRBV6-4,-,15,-,TGTGCCAGCAGTGATTTCGGGGGGCAGAATTCACCCCTCCACTTT,CASSDFGGQNSPLHF
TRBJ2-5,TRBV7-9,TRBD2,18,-,TGTGCCAGCAGCCTTGGACTAGCGGGGGGGCAGTACCAAGAGACCCAGTACTTC,CASSLGLAGGQYQETQYF